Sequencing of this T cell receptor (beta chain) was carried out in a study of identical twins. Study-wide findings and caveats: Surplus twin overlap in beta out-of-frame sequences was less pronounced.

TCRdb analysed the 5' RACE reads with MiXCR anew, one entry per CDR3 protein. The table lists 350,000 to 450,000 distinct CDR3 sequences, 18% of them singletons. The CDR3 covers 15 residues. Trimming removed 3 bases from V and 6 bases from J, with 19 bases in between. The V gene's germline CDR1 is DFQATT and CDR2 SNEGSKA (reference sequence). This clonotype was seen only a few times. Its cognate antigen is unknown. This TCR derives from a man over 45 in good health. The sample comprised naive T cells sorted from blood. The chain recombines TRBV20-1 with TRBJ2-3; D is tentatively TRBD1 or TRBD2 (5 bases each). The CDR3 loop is CSASPGTPQSDTQYF. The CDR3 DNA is TGCAGTGCTAGTCCGGGGACGCCCCAGTCGGATACGCAGTATTTT.